These T cell receptor beta chains were read from a single sample in a study of cytomegalovirus exposure and HLA in healthy donors. Assay: immunoSEQ multiplex PCR; the TCRdb copy retains only in-frame clones and omits some. Here the sample spans approximately 80,000 clones, just under 80% being singletons. Sequences were obtained from PBMCs. Receptor source: a male donor in good health and CMV-seropositive. CDR3s include the opening cysteine and the closing phenylalanine or tryptophan. A D gene is named only where the DNA matches it firmly. Only some rows state a clone size, as once, few, many or a class for expanded clones.

J,size,length,D,V,DNA,CDR3
TRBJ2-7,-,15,TRBD1,TRBV28,TGTGCCAGCATCCCTGACAGGGGGAGCTCCTACGAGCAGTACTTC,CASIPDRGSSYEQYF
TRBJ2-5,-,17,-,TRBV4-1,TGCGCCAGCAGCCAAGATCATGGACGGCTTCGCAGGGAGGCCCAGTACTTC,CASSQDHGRLRREAQYF
TRBJ2-7,-,11,TRBD1,TRBV10-3,TGTGCCAGCGGACAGGTCTACGAGCAGTACTTC,CASGQVYEQYF
TRBJ1-4,-,14,-,TRBV7-9,TGTGCCAGCAGCGACACAGGACACGTTGAAAAACTGTTTTTT,CASSDTGHVEKLFF
TRBJ1-2,-,14,TRBD1,TRBV5-1,TGCGCCAGCAGCATAGGGGGCGATATCTATGGCTACACCTTC,CASSIGGDIYGYTF
TRBJ2-7,-,15,-,TRBV9,TGTGCCAGCAGCGTAGATGGCAGGGCGATGGGCGAGCAGTACTTC,CASSVDGRAMGEQYF
TRBJ2-3,-,15,TRBD2,TRBV9,TGTGCCAGCAGCGTGCCAGCGGGGAGTTACGATACGCAGTATTTT,CASSVPAGSYDTQYF
TRBJ2-3,few,15,TRBD1,TRBV7-2,TGTGCCAGCAGCCGACGGACAGGGCGGACAGATACGCAGTATTTT,CASSRRTGRTDTQYF
TRBJ2-1,-,14,TRBD2,TRBV7-9,TGTGCCAGCAGCCCAGGACTAGCGGGAGAAGTGCAGTTCTTC,CASSPGLAGEVQFF
TRBJ2-6,-,17,TRBD2,TRBV30,TGTGCCTGGAGTAGCGGGACTAGCGTCTCTGGGGCCAACGTCCTGACTTTC,CAWSSGTSVSGANVLTF
TRBJ1-5,once,13,-,TRBV27,TGTGCCAGCGGGGGCAACGGCAATCAGCCCCAGCATTTT,CASGGNGNQPQHF
TRBJ1-2,-,15,TRBD1,TRBV28,TGTGCCAGCACCGTCGGGGCAGGGGGTTACTATGGCTACACCTTC,CASTVGAGGYYGYTF
TRBJ1-5,-,14,TRBD1,TRBV6-5,TGTGCCAGCAGTAGGACAGGCGGAGTTCAGCCCCAGCATTTT,CASSRTGGVQPQHF
TRBJ1-2,few,13,TRBD1,TRBV28,TGTGCCAGCAGACCCGGGACAGTCTATGGCTACACCTTC,CASRPGTVYGYTF
TRBJ1-1,-,16,TRBD1,TRBV5-1,TGCGCCAGCAGCTCGGAGGGACAGATCATGAACACTGAAGCTTTCTTT,CASSSEGQIMNTEAFF
TRBJ2-2,-,14,-,TRBV29-1,TGCAGCGTGTACAGGGATGCTAACACCGGGGAGCTGTTTTTT,CSVYRDANTGELFF
TRBJ2-7,-,14,-,TRBV6-5,TGTGCCAGCAGTACCAGACGGGTCTCCTACGAGCAGTACTTC,CASSTRRVSYEQYF
TRBJ2-7,few,14,TRBD1,TRBV7-9,TGTGCCAGCAGCTTACAACAGGGGGCGAATGAGCAGTACTTC,CASSLQQGANEQYF
TRBJ1-5,once,13,-,TRBV6-5,TGTGCCAGCAGCCCACTTAGGGGTCAGCCCCAGCATTTT,CASSPLRGQPQHF
TRBJ2-2,once,15,-,TRBV10-3,TGTGCCATCAGCCCCCGGGTGATCGGAGCCGGGGAGCTGTTTTTT,CAISPRVIGAGELFF
TRBJ2-3,-,17,TRBD2,TRBV7-6,TGTGCCAGCAGCGCCTATACCGGGACTAGCGGGAGGAATACGCAGTATTTT,CASSAYTGTSGRNTQYF
TRBJ2-5,-,14,TRBD1,TRBV29-1,TGCAGCGTTCCCAGACAGGGGAGTACACAGACCCAGTACTTC,CSVPRQGSTQTQYF
TRBJ2-1,-,15,-,TRBV6-4,TGTGCCAGCAGCTTGACGGGACTTCCTAACAATGAGCAGTTCTTC,CASSLTGLPNNEQFF
TRBJ2-1,-,16,TRBD2,TRBV2,TGTGCCAGCAGGGAAAGTAGGACTAGCGGGGGCTATGAGCAGTTCTTC,CASRESRTSGGYEQFF
TRBJ2-3,-,17,TRBD2,TRBV13,TGTGCCAGCAGCCCAGAGGGCCAGCGGGAGGGTCCTGGTACGCAGTATTTT,CASSPEGQREGPGTQYF
TRBJ1-2,-,14,-,TRBV28,TGTGCCAGCAGTTTGGTACAGGCTAACTATGGCTACACCTTC,CASSLVQANYGYTF
TRBJ1-2,-,15,-,TRBV10-2,TGCGCCAGCAGTGGGCCCTCGGACAATTACTATGGCTACACCTTC,CASSGPSDNYYGYTF
TRBJ2-7,-,14,TRBD1,TRBV15,TGTGCCACCAGCAGTGACAGGGGGAACTACGAGCAGTACTTC,CATSSDRGNYEQYF
TRBJ2-7,-,15,TRBD2,TRBV6-1,TGTGCCAGCAGCACTAGCGGGAGGGCTCTGGGTGAGCAGTACTTC,CASSTSGRALGEQYF
TRBJ1-2,few,15,-,TRBV5-1,TGCGCCAGCAGCTTGGGGCCCATTGCGGACTATGGCTACACCTTC,CASSLGPIADYGYTF
TRBJ1-1,-,14,-,TRBV10-1,TGCGCCAGCAGTGGTCTTCCGGGAAAAGGTGAAGCTTTCTTT,CASSGLPGKGEAFF
TRBJ2-1,-,15,-,TRBV6-1,TGTGCCAGCAGAGGACGGGGGGCAGGCGACAATGAGCAGTTCTTC,CASRGRGAGDNEQFF
TRBJ1-1,-,13,TRBD1,TRBV10-1,TGCGCCAGCAGCCGGACAGGGGGCTCTGGAGCTTTCTTT,CASSRTGGSGAFF
TRBJ2-2,-,13,TRBD2,TRBV29-1,TGCAGCGTTTCCACGGGGGGCACCGGGGAGCTGTTTTTT,CSVSTGGTGELFF
TRBJ2-1,few,15,TRBD2,TRBV29-1,TGCAGCGTTGCCGCGGCTAGCGGGAGGGCGAATGAGCAGTTCTTC,CSVAAASGRANEQFF
TRBJ2-7,-,14,TRBD1,TRBV7-9,TGTGCCAGCAGCTCCAGGGACAGGGCCTACGAGCAGTACTTC,CASSSRDRAYEQYF
TRBJ1-1,-,18,TRBD1,TRBV28,TGTGCCAGCAGCTGGAGACCCTGGACAGGAAGCATGAACACTGAAGCTTTCTTT,CASSWRPWTGSMNTEAFF
TRBJ1-2,few,13,TRBD1,TRBV6-6,TGTGCCAGCAGTTCGACAGGGGACTATGGCTACACCTTC,CASSSTGDYGYTF
TRBJ2-6,-,15,-,TRBV6-5,TGTGCCAGCAGCCTCAGGGGGGACGGGGCCAACGTCCTGACTTTC,CASSLRGDGANVLTF
TRBJ2-7,few,11,-,TRBV6-5,TGTGCCAGCAGTTCCCCTTACGAGCAGTACTTC,CASSSPYEQYF
TRBJ1-1,few,15,-,TRBV6-5,TGTGCCAGCAGCACCTGGGCAGTATTGAACACTGAAGCTTTCTTT,CASSTWAVLNTEAFF
TRBJ2-7,-,14,TRBD1,TRBV19,TGTGCCAGTAGCTCCGGGACAGGGATTGGGGAGCAGTACTTC,CASSSGTGIGEQYF
TRBJ1-1,-,15,-,TRBV5-1,TGCGCCAGCAGCTGGGGACATGGGGCGAACACTGAAGCTTTCTTT,CASSWGHGANTEAFF
TRBJ2-2,-,17,TRBD2,TRBV19,TGTGCCAGTAGATCACCGGGACTAGCTTCCAACACCGGGGAGCTGTTTTTT,CASRSPGLASNTGELFF
TRBJ1-5,-,14,-,TRBV7-9,TGTGCCAGCAGCTTTGCTGGGGAGGGCCAGCCCCAGCATTTT,CASSFAGEGQPQHF
TRBJ1-3,-,16,TRBD1,TRBV27,TGTGCCAGCAGCATGGGACAGGGGTTCTCTGGAAACACCATATATTTT,CASSMGQGFSGNTIYF
TRBJ1-1,-,14,-,TRBV28,TGTGCCAGCAATCCGGGACACGCGAACACTGAAGCTTTCTTT,CASNPGHANTEAFF
TRBJ2-2,-,18,TRBD2,TRBV6-1,TGTGCCAGCATTGTAGCGGGAGGCCCCATCCAAAACACCGGGGAGCTGTTTTTT,CASIVAGGPIQNTGELFF
TRBJ2-4,-,16,-,TRBV5-5,TGTGCCAGCAGCTTGCCTAGCAGGCCCTTCAACGGGGTTCAGTACTTC,CASSLPSRPFNGVQYF
TRBJ2-2,-,14,TRBD1,TRBV6-5,TGTGCCAGCAGTTACGACAGGGCCACCGGGGAGCTGTTTTTT,CASSYDRATGELFF
TRBJ2-5,-,13,TRBD1,TRBV6-5,TGTGCCAGCAGTGGGGACAGGGGGTGGGAGCAGTACTTC,CASSGDRGWEQYF